The 27 T cell receptor beta chains reported below all come from one sample, sequenced in a study of T cell repertoires in cytomegalovirus infection. TCRdb independently ran MiXCR on the reads; one entry per CDR3 protein. The table lists about 770,000 distinct CDR3 sequences, approximately 32% of them singletons. No antigen is known for these receptors. The material sequenced was cultured CD8+ T cells from PBMCs, taken from culture after CMV antigen stimulation. These TCRs come from a human donor in good health (CMV status not recorded). Some clones in this sample may be carry-over from other donors' samples.

This clonotype has a handful of counts. The chain carries TRBV6-5 and TRBJ2-6; D remains ambiguous. Germline CDR1 reads MNHEY; CDR2 reads SVGAGI. Trimming shortened V by 0 bases and J by 2 bases, and 5 bases separated the two germline ends. This CDR3 comprises 15 residues. The CDR3 region is CASSYSPPGANVLTF. The CDR3 bases are TGTGCCAGCAGTTACTCACCCCCTGGGGCCAACGTCCTGACTTTC.

This chain joins TRBV7-4 and TRBJ2-5, with D perhaps TRBD1 (7 bases). V was trimmed by 4 bases and J by 4 bases, leaving 16 bases between them. Per the germline V gene, CDR1 is SGHVT and CDR2 is SQSDAQ. The CDR3 has 15 amino acids. CDR3 sequence reads: CASSSPGGGPETQYF. Here the CDR3 DNA reads TGTGCCAGCAGCTCTCCCGGAGGGGGCCCAGAGACCCAGTACTTC.

This clonotype showed up just a few times. The rearrangement uses TRBV15 and TRBJ1-4; 8 nucleotides match TRBD1. The CDR3 contains 18 residues. Trimming at V came to 0 bases and at J to 6 bases, leaving 12 bases not matched to a gene. Per the germline V gene, CDR1 is LNHNV and CDR2 is YYDKDF (reference sequence). Here the CDR3 reads CATSRDTAGGGVDEKLFF. As DNA, the CDR3 is TGTGCCACCAGCAGAGATACCGCAGGGGGCGGGGTTGATGAAAAACTGTTTTTT.

V usage is TRBV7-9 and J usage is TRBJ1-4, with D unclear. Trimming shortened V by 2 bases and J by 8 bases, and 6 bases separated the two germline ends. This CDR3 comprises 12 residues. Germline V gene sequence: CDR1 SEHNR, CDR2 FQNEAQ (reference sequence). In DNA, the CDR3 is TGTGCCAGCAGCTTATATGTGGAAAAACTGTTTTTT. This gives the protein CASSLYVEKLFF.

This clonotype was seen more than once but under ten times. The germline gene is not matched at one end of the junction; a read error may be the cause. The chain employs TRBV11-2 and TRBJ2-1; D gene ambiguous. This CDR3 has 15 amino acids. CDR1 is SGHAT, CDR2 FQNNGV, per germline. The CDR3 here is CASSLDSRSFNEQFF. The CDR3 nucleotides are TGTGCCAGCAGCTTAGATAGTAGGTCCTTCAATGAGCAGTTCTTC.

This clonotype was seen many times. The chain employs TRBV7-2 and TRBJ2-7; 11 nucleotides align to TRBD1. The CDR3 consists of 14 residues. V dropped 4 bases and J dropped 4; count of bases not matched to a gene: 3. Germline V gene sequence: CDR1 SGHTA, CDR2 FQGNSA. This CDR3 reads CASSSWDRGYEQYV. The DNA for the CDR3 is TGTGCCAGCAGCTCCTGGGACAGGGGGTACGAGCAGTACGTC.

This clonotype appeared many times. The rearrangement joins TRBV7-2 to TRBJ2-1; no firm D call. Germline-derived CDR1 and CDR2 are SGHTA and FQGNSA. V was shortened by 4 bases and J by 0 bases, with 13 bases between the two germline ends. This CDR3 comprises 16 residues. DNA of the CDR3: TGTGCCAGCAGCTATCTAACCCTAAGCTCCTACAATGAGCAGTTCTTC. Its protein product is CASSYLTLSSYNEQFF.

The table lists this clonotype with many counts. This chain uses TRBV24-1 with TRBJ2-7, with a weak D call TRBD2 (5 bases). Per germline, CDR1 KGHDR and CDR2 SFDVKD. The ends were cut back, 3 bases at V and 5 bases at J, with 10 bases in the middle. The CDR3 is 13 amino acids. The CDR3 DNA reads TGTGCCACCAGTGATCCTAGCCGGAACGAGCAGTACTTC. Translation: CATSDPSRNEQYF.

The V gene is TRBV14, the J gene TRBJ1-1; D ambiguous. CDR1 is SGHDN and CDR2 is FVKESK in the germline V gene. This CDR3 has 14 amino acids. V dropped 6 bases and J dropped 2 bases, with 13 bases sitting between them. The CDR3: CASRLDGRNTEAFF. The CDR3 nucleotides are TGTGCCAGCAGACTCGACGGCCGTAACACTGAAGCTTTCTTT.

This clonotype came up many times. The CDR3 region has the DNA TGTGCCAGCAGCCTTTACAACACTGAAGCTTTCTTT. Its protein is CASSLYNTEAFF. The rearrangement joins TRBV7-2 to TRBJ1-1; D remains ambiguous. The CDR3 length is 12 residues. CDR1 and CDR2 (germline): SGHTA, FQGNSA. The V end lost 5 bases, the J end lost 2 bases, and 6 bases lay between the germline ends.

This clonotype was recorded a few times. The chain employs TRBV7-9 and TRBJ2-7, with D unclear. Germline assignment: CDR1 SEHNR and CDR2 FQNEAQ (reference sequence). CDR3 length: 15 residues. V was clipped by 0 bases and J by 0 bases, with 9 bases between them. The CDR3 here is CASSLARSGSYEQYF. CDR3 nucleotides: TGTGCCAGCAGCTTAGCGAGGAGTGGCTCCTACGAGCAGTACTTC.

In this sample, this clonotype turned up many times. The J gene is TRBJ1-1, the V gene TRBV6-6; D is possibly TRBD1 (6 bases). Germline lookup yields CDR1 MNHNY and CDR2 SVGAGI (reference sequence). V dropped 5 bases and J dropped 0 bases, with 13 bases sitting between them. The CDR3 loop spans 15 amino acids. The CDR3 is CASSLDRFLNTEAFF. DNA of the CDR3: TGTGCCAGCAGTCTCGACAGGTTCCTGAACACTGAAGCTTTCTTT.

The V and J genes are TRBV6-5 and TRBJ2-7, with unresolved D. The germline V gene encodes CDR1 MNHEY and CDR2 SVGAGI. The CDR3 consists of 15 residues. Trimming left V 2 bases short and J 4 bases short, with 15 bases between. The CDR3 DNA follows: TGTGCCAGCAGTTACGGCAACGGGCTAAGTTACGAGCAGTACTTC. Protein sequence: CASSYGNGLSYEQYF.

This clonotype was observed at least ten times. The chain couples TRBV27 to TRBJ2-1; D possibly matches TRBD1 or TRBD2 (5 bases each). CDR3 size: 16 residues. Trimming left V 0 bases short and J 7 bases short, with 16 bases between. Per the germline V gene, CDR1 is MNHEY and CDR2 is SMNVEV (reference sequence). For the CDR3, the DNA is TGTGCCAGCAGTTTATCGGGGCTAAGCGGACTGAATGAGCAGTTCTTC. Residues: CASSLSGLSGLNEQFF.

The chain recombines TRBV11-2 with TRBJ1-1; D gene unclear. The CDR3 has 10 amino acids. V was cut by 6 bases and J by 6 bases, with 5 bases left in between. CDR1 is SGHAT and CDR2 is FQNNGV in the germline V gene. The CDR3 nucleotides are TGTGCCAGCAGTCGGGCTGAAGCTTTCTTT. Residues: CASSRAEAFF.

Of note for this clonotype: The junction departs from germline at one end; a sequencing error may be responsible. The V gene is TRBV9, the J gene TRBJ1-2, with D perhaps matching TRBD1 (6 bases). Germline loops: CDR1 SGDLS, CDR2 YYNGEE. CDR3 length: 12 residues. Here the CDR3 reads CASSVEGGRSVF. In nucleotides, the CDR3 is TGTGCCAGCAGCGTCGAGGGGGGTAGGTCTGTCTTC.

This clonotype was seen more than once but under ten times. The genes are TRBV19 and TRBJ1-1; D unresolved. The CDR3 spans 14 residues. Germline V gene lookup returns CDR1 LNHDA and CDR2 SQIVND (reference sequence). V dropped 7 bases and J dropped 4 bases, with 16 bases sitting between them. In DNA form, the CDR3 reads TGTGCCAGTATGTGGCTAGATGGTCGCACTGAAGCTTTCTTT. Translation gives CASMWLDGRTEAFF.

The J gene is TRBJ2-1, the V gene TRBV7-3; TRBD1 matches 10 bases. The CDR3 is made up of 15 amino acids. The germline CDR1 and CDR2 sequences are SGHTA and FQGTGA. Trimming at V came to 5 bases and at J to 8 bases, leaving 9 bases not matched to a gene. CDR3 loop: CASSTGTGTGDEQFF. The CDR3 bases are TGTGCCAGCAGCACTGGAACCGGGACAGGGGATGAGCAGTTCTTC.

This clonotype has ten or more counts. This chain connects TRBV10-3 to TRBJ1-2, with TRBD1 identical over 7 bases. Per the germline V gene, CDR1 is ENHRY and CDR2 is SYGVKD. J lost 5 bases, V lost 4 bases, and 13 bases had no gene match. The CDR3 sequence is 16 residues long. The CDR3 coding sequence is TGTGCCATCAGTGGAGGTCGGGGAGACAGGGAATATGGCTACACCTTC. Encoded protein: CAISGGRGDREYGYTF.

The V and J genes are TRBV9 and TRBJ1-1; D is possibly TRBD1 (6 bases). V lost 0 bases and J 1 base, leaving 10 bases between the germline ends. Germline V gives CDR1 SGDLS, CDR2 YYNGEE. This CDR3 has 15 amino acids. CDR3 loop: CASSVVQGANTEAFF. In nucleotides, the CDR3 is TGTGCCAGCAGCGTAGTACAGGGCGCGAACACTGAAGCTTTCTTT.

This clonotype was recorded many times. V and J are TRBV4-3 and TRBJ1-2; 9 nucleotides line up with TRBD1. Germline V gene lookup returns CDR1 LGHNA and CDR2 YSLEER. The CDR3 loop spans 15 amino acids. With 4 bases clipped from V and 1 base from J, the junction kept 4 bases outside the gene matches. The CDR3 loop is CASSLNRGRNYGYTF. The DNA of the CDR3 is TGCGCCAGCAGCCTAAACAGGGGGCGTAACTATGGCTACACCTTC.

The rearrangement joins TRBV11-1 to TRBJ2-7; 9 nucleotides line up with TRBD1. The CDR3 contains 17 residues. Germline CDR1 SGHAT, CDR2 FQDESV (reference sequence). After removal of 5 bases from V and 4 bases from J, the junction contained 15 bases not matched to a gene. The CDR3 sequence is CASSPDRGGGMDYEQYF. CDR3 DNA sequence: TGTGCCAGCAGCCCGGACAGGGGAGGAGGGATGGATTACGAGCAGTACTTC.

This chain uses TRBV12-3 or TRBV12-4 with TRBJ1-1; D is possibly TRBD1 (6 bases). The CDR3 runs 13 residues. The V and J ends lost 6 bases and 6 bases respectively, with 14 bases between them. The DNA for the CDR3 is TGTGCCAGCAGGGCAGGGGCTCACCCTGAAGCTTTCTTT. Its translation: CASRAGAHPEAFF.

The V gene is TRBV9, the J gene TRBJ2-1; D possibly corresponds to TRBD1 (6 bases). Germline V CDR1 and CDR2: SGDLS, YYNGEE. This CDR3 comprises 15 residues. The V end was cut by 4 bases, the J end by 0 bases, with 11 bases between. CDR3: CASSPWDISYNEQFF. The CDR3 DNA reads as TGTGCCAGCAGCCCTTGGGACATCTCCTACAATGAGCAGTTCTTC.

This clonotype turned up a few times. The chain employs TRBV7-4 and TRBJ1-1, with D maybe TRBD1 (5 bases). The V and J ends lost 1 base and 4 bases respectively, with 22 bases between them. The CDR3 is 18 residues long. Germline V gene lookup returns CDR1 SGHVT and CDR2 SQSDAQ. CDR3 sequence (DNA): TGTGCCAGCAGCTTAGGGTACCCGACAGATTTTCCGACCACTGAAGCTTTCTTT. It is translated as CASSLGYPTDFPTTEAFF.

A word on this clonotype: This likely comes from a read error, as the CDR3 has no conserved phenylalanine or tryptophan at its end. The chain is built from TRBV6-5 and TRBJ2-7, with 7 nucleotides matching TRBD1. CDR3 length: 15 amino acids. Germline-derived CDR1 and CDR2 are MNHEY and SVGAGI. The J segment lost 2 bases and the V segment lost 0 bases, leaving 4 bases of the junction unmatched. The CDR3: CASSYSPDRTYEQYL. CDR3 nucleotides: TGTGCCAGCAGTTACTCGCCGGACAGGACCTACGAGCAGTACTTG.

The chain recombines TRBV2 with TRBJ2-2; D might be TRBD2 (6 bases). Trimming removed 11 bases at V and 4 bases at J, with 11 bases between. Germline CDR1 is SNHLY and CDR2 is FYNNEI. This CDR3 is built from 12 residues. CDR3 DNA: TGTGCCCTGATGCGGGGCACCGGGGAGCTGTTTTTT. This encodes CALMRGTGELFF.